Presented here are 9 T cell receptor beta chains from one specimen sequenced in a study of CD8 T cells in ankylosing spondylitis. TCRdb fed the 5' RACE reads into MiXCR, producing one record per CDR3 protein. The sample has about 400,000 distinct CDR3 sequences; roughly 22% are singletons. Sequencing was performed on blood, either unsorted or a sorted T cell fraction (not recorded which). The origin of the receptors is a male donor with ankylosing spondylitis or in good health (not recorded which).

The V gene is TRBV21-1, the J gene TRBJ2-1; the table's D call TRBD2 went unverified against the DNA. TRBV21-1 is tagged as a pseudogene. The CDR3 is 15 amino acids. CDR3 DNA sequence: TGTGCCAGCACCCCGTGGGCGGGGGGGCACCATGAGCAGTTCTTC. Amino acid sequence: CASTPWAGGHHEQFF.

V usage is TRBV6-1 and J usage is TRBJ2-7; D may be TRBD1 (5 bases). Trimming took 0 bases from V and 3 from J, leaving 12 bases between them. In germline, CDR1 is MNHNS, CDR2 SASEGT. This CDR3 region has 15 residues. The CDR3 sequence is CASSEAGQGSYEQYF. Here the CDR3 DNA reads TGTGCCAGCAGTGAAGCAGGGCAGGGAAGCTACGAGCAGTACTTC.

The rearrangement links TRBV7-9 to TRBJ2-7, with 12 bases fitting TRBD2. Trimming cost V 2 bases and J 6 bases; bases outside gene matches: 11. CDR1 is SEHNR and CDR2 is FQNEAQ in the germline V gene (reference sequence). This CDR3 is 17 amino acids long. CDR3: CASSLLGASGGAGEQYF. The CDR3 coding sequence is TGTGCCAGCAGCTTATTGGGCGCTAGCGGGGGGGCCGGCGAGCAGTACTTC.

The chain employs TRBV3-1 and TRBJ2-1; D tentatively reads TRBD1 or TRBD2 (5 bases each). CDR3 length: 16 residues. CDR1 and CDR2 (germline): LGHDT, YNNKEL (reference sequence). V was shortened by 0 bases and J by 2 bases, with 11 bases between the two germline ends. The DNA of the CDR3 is TGTGCCAGCAGCCAAGACGTGGGGGAGACCTACAATGAGCAGTTCTTC. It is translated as CASSQDVGETYNEQFF.

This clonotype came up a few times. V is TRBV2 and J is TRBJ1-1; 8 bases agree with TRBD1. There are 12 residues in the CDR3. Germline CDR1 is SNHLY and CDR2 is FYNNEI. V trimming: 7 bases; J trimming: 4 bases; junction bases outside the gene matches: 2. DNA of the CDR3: TGTGCCAGCAACCAGGGGGCCACTGAAGCTTTCTTT. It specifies CASNQGATEAFF.

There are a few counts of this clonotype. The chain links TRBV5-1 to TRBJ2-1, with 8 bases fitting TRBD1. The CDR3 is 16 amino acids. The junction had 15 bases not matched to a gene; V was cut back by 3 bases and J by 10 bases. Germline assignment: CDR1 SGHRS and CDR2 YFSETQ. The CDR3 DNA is TGCGCCAGCAGCTGGACGACAGGGGAGATACGGGGCGAGCAGTTCTTC. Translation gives CASSWTTGEIRGEQFF.

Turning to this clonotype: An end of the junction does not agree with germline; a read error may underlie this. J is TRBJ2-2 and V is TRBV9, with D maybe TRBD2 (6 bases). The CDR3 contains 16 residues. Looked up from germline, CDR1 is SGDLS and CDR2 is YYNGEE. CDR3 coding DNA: TGTGCCAGCAGCGGCCCCCAAGCCGGTATTACCGGGGGGCTGTTTTTT. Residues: CASSGPQAGITGGLFF.

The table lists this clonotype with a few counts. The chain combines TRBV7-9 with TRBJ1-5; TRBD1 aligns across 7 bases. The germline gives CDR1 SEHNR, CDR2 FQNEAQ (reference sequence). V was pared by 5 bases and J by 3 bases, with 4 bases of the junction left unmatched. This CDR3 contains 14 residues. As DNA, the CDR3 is TGTGCCAGCAGCCCGGGACAGCCCAATCAGCCCCAGCATTTT. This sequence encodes CASSPGQPNQPQHF.

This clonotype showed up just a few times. CDR3: CASSPGPLLSYNEQFF. CDR3 bases: TGTGCCAGCAGCCCAGGACCCCTTCTTTCCTACAATGAGCAGTTCTTC. The genes are TRBV7-3 and TRBJ2-1, with no clear D. CDR3 length equals 16 residues. With 5 bases removed from V and 1 base from J, the gap between germline ends came to 15 bases. The germline V gene encodes CDR1 SGHTA and CDR2 FQGTGA. Based on the CDR3 plus reference TRBV7-3 and TRBJ2-1, the full variable domain is GAGVSQTPSNKVTEKGKYVELRCDPISGHTALYWYRQSLGQGPEFLIYFQGTGAADDSGLPNDRFFAVRPEGSVSTLKIQRTERGDSAVYLCASSPGPLLSYNEQFFGPGTRLTVL.